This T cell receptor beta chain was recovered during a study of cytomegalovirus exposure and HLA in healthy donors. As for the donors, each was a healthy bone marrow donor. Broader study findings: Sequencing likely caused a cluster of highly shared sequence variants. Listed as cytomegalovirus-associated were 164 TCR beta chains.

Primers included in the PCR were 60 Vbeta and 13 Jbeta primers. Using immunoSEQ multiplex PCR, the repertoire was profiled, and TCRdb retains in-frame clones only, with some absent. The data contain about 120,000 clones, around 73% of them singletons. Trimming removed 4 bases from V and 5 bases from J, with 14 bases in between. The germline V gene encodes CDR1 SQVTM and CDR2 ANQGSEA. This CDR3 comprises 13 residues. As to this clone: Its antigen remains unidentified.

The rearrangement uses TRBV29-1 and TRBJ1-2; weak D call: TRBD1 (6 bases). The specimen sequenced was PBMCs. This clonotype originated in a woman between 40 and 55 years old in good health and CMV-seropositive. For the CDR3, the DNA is TGCAGCGTTGGACAGGACAGTTTATATGGCTACACCTTC. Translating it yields CSVGQDSLYGYTF.